These 31 T cell receptor beta chains share one sample of origin, sequenced in a study of T cells in localized non-small cell lung cancer. Sequenced by immunoSEQ multiplex PCR; TCRdb stores in-frame clones only, minus some. The sample records roughly 990 clones, about 31% being singletons. Sequences were derived from normal lung tissue next to the tumor, sampled before any cancer treatment. The receptors shown here come from a male donor at least 60 years old with stage II lung adenocarcinoma.

The V call is TRBV11-3, the J call TRBJ1-1; TRBD1 is a possible D gene (5 bases). V lost 3 bases to trimming and J lost 11 bases, with 19 bases between them. The germline V gene has CDR1 SGHNT and CDR2 YENEEA. The CDR3 has 14 amino acids. The CDR3 here is CASSLDGAAVEAFF. The CDR3 coding sequence is TGTGCCAGCAGCTTGGACGGGGCCGCAGTTGAGGCTTTCTTT.

In this sample, this clone is medium-sized. The chain combines TRBV11-3 with TRBJ2-7, with 13 bases identical to TRBD2. The CDR3 contains 14 residues. Trimming took 5 bases from V and 5 from J; bases not matched to a gene: 3. The V gene's germline CDR1 is SGHNT and CDR2 YENEEA. CDR3 residues: CASSLGLAGDEQYF. CDR3 sequence (DNA): TGTGCCAGCAGCCTAGGACTAGCGGGAGACGAGCAGTACTTC.

The chain has TRBV19 and TRBJ1-1, with 7 positions matching TRBD1. CDR1 is LNHDA and CDR2 is SQIVND in the germline V gene (reference sequence). The CDR3 runs 14 residues. With V trimmed by 5 bases and J by 0 bases, 3 bases remained unmatched. The CDR3 nucleotides read TGTGCCAGTAGTCGGGGACAGCTGAACACTGAAGCTTTCTTT. Protein product: CASSRGQLNTEAFF.

This chain uses TRBV29-1 with TRBJ1-1, with TRBD1 matching over 8 bases. The CDR3 sequence is 14 residues long. Germline V gene lookup returns CDR1 SQVTM and CDR2 ANQGSEA. V was pared by 3 bases and J by 0 bases, with 3 bases of the junction left unmatched. The CDR3 reads CSVDPGGLNTEAFF. In nucleotides, the CDR3 is TGCAGCGTTGACCCAGGGGGCTTGAACACTGAAGCTTTCTTT. Full variable domain (missing parts from reference TRBV29-1 and TRBJ1-1): SAVISQKPSRDICQRGTSLTIQCQVDSQVTMMFWYRQQPGQSLTLIATANQGSEATYESGFVIDKFPISRPNLTFSTLTVSNMSPEDSSIYLCSVDPGGLNTEAFFGQGTRLTVV.

J is TRBJ2-5 and V is TRBV29-1; D unresolved. The CDR3 totals 12 residues. Germline values: CDR1 SQVTM, CDR2 ANQGSEA. V was trimmed by 7 bases and J by 2 bases, leaving 11 bases between them. CDR3 in amino acids: CSGNTNQETQYF. The CDR3 DNA reads as TGCAGCGGAAACACCAATCAAGAGACCCAGTACTTC.

V is TRBV14 and J is TRBJ2-3, with 11 positions matching TRBD2. The V gene's germline CDR1 is SGHDN and CDR2 FVKESK. The CDR3 has 14 residues. With V trimmed by 5 bases and J by 6 bases, 4 bases remained unmatched. The chain's CDR3 is CASSSGLAVDTQYF. DNA of the CDR3: TGTGCCAGCAGCTCGGGACTAGCGGTTGATACGCAGTATTTT.

This clone occurred once. The J gene is TRBJ1-5, the V gene TRBV28, with D perhaps matching TRBD1 (5 bases). Germline values: CDR1 MDHEN, CDR2 SYDVKM. This CDR3 is built from 14 residues. V dropped 8 bases and J dropped 1 base, with 12 bases sitting between them. In DNA form, the CDR3 reads TGTGCCAGCGTACGACAGACCAGCAATCAGCCCCAGCATTTT. This encodes CASVRQTSNQPQHF.

The chain joins TRBV19 to TRBJ2-2; D possibly matches TRBD1 or TRBD2 (6 bases each). This CDR3 region has 18 residues. Trimming left V 3 bases short and J 6 bases short, with 23 bases between. The germline V gene encodes CDR1 LNHDA and CDR2 SQIVND (reference sequence). The CDR3 spells CASSIPRMGGRGSGELFF. For the CDR3, the DNA is TGTGCCAGTAGTATCCCAAGAATGGGGGGCCGGGGTTCCGGGGAGCTGTTTTTT.

This clone has only a few counts. The chain couples TRBV30 to TRBJ1-2; D unresolved. V gave up 2 bases and J gave up 4 bases, with 14 bases separating them. The CDR3 covers 14 residues. Germline V CDR1 and CDR2: GTSNPN, SVGIG (reference sequence). In DNA, the CDR3 is TGTGCCTGGAGTCGAATCGGGGTTTCCTATGGCTACACCTTC. It yields the protein CAWSRIGVSYGYTF.

The gene calls are TRBV29-1 and TRBJ1-1; D perhaps matches TRBD1 (5 bases). Trimming shortened V by 5 bases and J by 3 bases, and 10 bases separated the two germline ends. Per the germline V gene, CDR1 is SQVTM and CDR2 is ANQGSEA. There are 12 residues in the CDR3. The chain's CDR3 is CSVRRGDTEAFF. In DNA, the CDR3 is TGCAGCGTTCGAAGGGGAGACACTGAAGCTTTCTTT.

This clone was observed a few times. One end of the junction varies from germline; a read error may be responsible. The gene calls are TRBV25-1 and TRBJ1-2; weak D call: TRBD1 (5 bases). This CDR3 has 13 residues. CDR1 is MGHDK, CDR2 SYGVNS, per germline. The CDR3 DNA is TGTGCCAGCAGATATGGGGGGGACTATGGCCACACCTTC. It specifies CASRYGGDYGHTF.

The chain joins TRBV11-3 to TRBJ2-7; D might be TRBD1 (5 bases). Per the germline V gene, CDR1 is SGHNT and CDR2 is YENEEA. The germline V and J ends were trimmed by 2 bases and 6 bases, with 14 bases remaining between them. This CDR3 region has 14 residues. The CDR3: CASSLNRAGREQYF. In nucleotides, the CDR3 is TGTGCCAGCAGCTTAAACCGAGCAGGGCGCGAGCAGTACTTC. Filled out from reference TRBV11-3 and TRBJ2-7, the complete variable domain reads EAGVVQSPRYKIIEKKQPVAFWCNPISGHNTLYWYLQNLGQGPELLIRYENEEAVDDSQLPKDRFSAERLKGVDSTLKIQPAELGDSAVYLCASSLNRAGREQYFGPGTRLTVT.

V is TRBV11-3 and J is TRBJ2-7; 9 bases fit TRBD2. The CDR3 spans 15 residues. The J segment lost 2 bases and the V segment lost 5 bases, leaving 7 bases of the junction unmatched. CDR1 SGHNT and CDR2 YENEEA come from the germline V gene. CDR3 amino acids: CASSQVAGDTYEQYF. The DNA of the CDR3 is TGTGCCAGCAGCCAAGTAGCGGGAGACACCTACGAGCAGTACTTC. The complete variable domain, with remaining parts taken from reference TRBV11-3 and TRBJ2-7, reads EAGVVQSPRYKIIEKKQPVAFWCNPISGHNTLYWYLQNLGQGPELLIRYENEEAVDDSQLPKDRFSAERLKGVDSTLKIQPAELGDSAVYLCASSQVAGDTYEQYFGPGTRLTVT.

This clone was seen a single time. The chain employs TRBV18 and TRBJ2-3; 7 positions match TRBD2. The CDR3 length is 14 residues. V dropped 3 bases and J dropped 2; count of bases not matched to a gene: 2. Germline lookup yields CDR1 KGHSH and CDR2 LQKENI. This chain's CDR3 is CASSPGGSTDTQYF. CDR3 DNA: TGTGCCAGCTCACCCGGGGGGTCCACAGATACGCAGTATTTT.

The chain couples TRBV5-1 to TRBJ1-3; D is perhaps TRBD1 (6 bases). The CDR3 extends over 15 amino acids. V was cut by 6 bases and J by 0 bases, with 13 bases left in between. In germline, CDR1 is SGHRS, CDR2 YFSETQ. The CDR3 sequence is CASTSGDNSGNTIYF. The CDR3 DNA sequence: TGCGCCAGCACCTCTGGGGACAACTCTGGAAACACCATATATTTT. Combining the CDR3 with reference TRBV5-1 and TRBJ1-3 gives the whole variable domain KAGVTQTPRYLIKTRGQQVTLSCSPISGHRSVSWYQQTPGQGLQFLFEYFSETQRNKGNFPGRFSGRQFSNSRSEMNVSTLELGDSALYLCASTSGDNSGNTIYFGEGSWLTVV.

This clone counts as large. The chain is built from TRBV11-3 and TRBJ2-1; D might be TRBD2 (6 bases). CDR1 is SGHNT, CDR2 YENEEA, per germline. CDR3 length: 15 residues. The V end lost 3 bases, the J end lost 0 bases, and 9 bases lay between the germline ends. CDR3 protein: CASSLEGASYNEQFF. The CDR3 region has the DNA TGTGCCAGCAGCTTGGAGGGCGCCTCCTACAATGAGCAGTTCTTC.

The chain combines TRBV29-1 with TRBJ1-2; TRBD1 is a possible D gene (5 bases). The length of the CDR3 is 14 residues. V was trimmed by 6 bases and J by 2 bases, leaving 16 bases between them. The germline gives CDR1 SQVTM, CDR2 ANQGSEA. CDR3 nucleotide sequence: TGCAGCGTCACTGACAGCGGGAGGAACTATGGCTACACCTTC. It codes for CSVTDSGRNYGYTF.

The rearrangement links TRBV18 to TRBJ1-1; 7 nucleotides line up with TRBD1. The CDR3 spans 13 residues. Germline-derived CDR1 and CDR2 are KGHSH and LQKENI. V lost 5 bases, J lost 11 bases, and 11 bases stayed unmatched. This chain's CDR3 is CASSIDREREAFF. For the CDR3, the DNA is TGTGCCAGCTCAATAGACAGGGAACGGGAGGCTTTCTTT.

This sequence joins TRBV19 and TRBJ2-1, with TRBD2 matching 10 bases. The germline gives CDR1 LNHDA, CDR2 SQIVND (reference sequence). The CDR3 has 12 residues. V shed 8 bases, J shed 9 bases, and the junction held 4 bases outside the gene matches. The CDR3 DNA sequence: TGTGCCAGTCCTAGCGGGAGAGGTGAGCAGTTCTTC. Translation gives CASPSGRGEQFF.

The rearrangement uses TRBV18 and TRBJ1-4; D may be TRBD1 (5 bases). V lost 5 bases and J lost 5, with 9 bases in between. Germline CDR1 and CDR2: KGHSH and LQKENI. The CDR3 has 13 residues. The CDR3 DNA is TGTGCCAGCTCAGACAGTCTAAATGAAAAACTGTTTTTT. It specifies CASSDSLNEKLFF.

Here the CDR3 reads CASSPRGSTDTQYF. The CDR3 nucleotides read TGTGCCAGCAGCCCCCGGGGGAGCACAGATACGCAGTATTTT. This rearrangement joins TRBV11-3 to TRBJ2-3, with D perhaps TRBD2 (6 bases). Germline V gene data show CDR1 as SGHNT and CDR2 as YENEEA. Trimming took off 5 bases at V and 0 bases at J, with 9 bases between the two ends. The CDR3 is made up of 14 amino acids.

This clone was observed a handful of times. This chain links TRBV11-3 with TRBJ1-1; D possibly corresponds to TRBD1 (6 bases). Trimming removed 5 bases from V and 3 bases from J, with 16 bases in between. The CDR3 sequence is 15 residues long. Germline V gives CDR1 SGHNT, CDR2 YENEEA. The CDR3 sequence is CASSLTTGYDTEAFF. The CDR3 DNA reads TGTGCCAGCAGCCTCACCACAGGGTACGACACTGAAGCTTTCTTT. Filled out from reference TRBV11-3 and TRBJ1-1, the complete variable domain reads EAGVVQSPRYKIIEKKQPVAFWCNPISGHNTLYWYLQNLGQGPELLIRYENEEAVDDSQLPKDRFSAERLKGVDSTLKIQPAELGDSAVYLCASSLTTGYDTEAFFGQGTRLTVV.

This clone showed up just a few times. V and J are TRBV11-3 and TRBJ2-7; D gene uncertain. V lost 1 base and J 5 bases, leaving 15 bases between the germline ends. The length of the CDR3 is 15 residues. Germline CDR1 reads SGHNT; CDR2 reads YENEEA. This CDR3 is CASSLGRVATNEQYF. CDR3 sequence (DNA): TGTGCCAGCAGCTTAGGCCGGGTTGCCACCAACGAGCAGTACTTC.

There are a few counts of this clone. The rearrangement links TRBV28 to TRBJ1-1, with TRBD1 as a possible D gene (5 bases). The CDR3 consists of 12 residues. V was clipped by 11 bases and J by 0 bases, with 10 bases between them. CDR1 is MDHEN and CDR2 is SYDVKM in the germline V gene. In DNA form, the CDR3 reads TGTGCCGGGTCCAGGGTGAACACTGAAGCTTTCTTT. Translation gives CAGSRVNTEAFF.

The V and J genes are TRBV4-1 and TRBJ2-3; D possibly corresponds to TRBD1 (7 bases). From germline, CDR1 is MGHRA and CDR2 YSYEKL. Trimming removed 4 bases from V and 4 bases from J, with 21 bases in between. The CDR3 is 17 residues long. In nucleotides, the CDR3 is TGCGCCAGCAGCCTCCAGGGGGGCCAGGGGAGTGCAGATACGCAGTATTTT. This codes for CASSLQGGQGSADTQYF.

V usage is TRBV18 and J usage is TRBJ2-7, with TRBD2 as a possible D gene (7 bases). CDR1 is KGHSH and CDR2 is LQKENI in the germline V gene. The ends were cut back, 2 bases at V and 3 bases at J, with 14 bases in the middle. The CDR3 is made up of 15 amino acids. Here the CDR3 DNA reads TGTGCCAGCTCACCAAATTCGGGGGGCGGCTACGAGCAGTACTTC. Its translation is CASSPNSGGGYEQYF.

This clone turned up a few times. This chain links TRBV9 with TRBJ1-1; TRBD1 matches at 8 bases. CDR1 is SGDLS, CDR2 YYNGEE, per germline. After removal of 6 bases from V and 0 bases from J, the junction contained 10 bases not matched to a gene. The CDR3 sequence is 16 residues long. CDR3: CASKSTRTGMNTEAFF. The CDR3 DNA reads TGTGCCAGCAAATCTACCCGGACAGGGATGAACACTGAAGCTTTCTTT.

The genes are TRBV19 and TRBJ2-7, with 10 bases aligning to TRBD1. This CDR3 region has 15 residues. The trim removed 4 bases at V and 4 bases at J, leaving 7 bases unmatched. The germline V gene has CDR1 LNHDA and CDR2 SQIVND (reference sequence). The DNA for the CDR3 is TGTGCCAGTAGTACGAAAGGACAGGGGGATTACGAGCAGTACTTC. Its protein is CASSTKGQGDYEQYF.

By frequency in the sample, this clone is medium-sized. The genes are TRBV9 and TRBJ1-2, with D perhaps TRBD1 (6 bases). V lost 0 bases, J lost 7 bases, and 13 bases lay in between. Per the germline V gene, CDR1 is SGDLS and CDR2 is YYNGEE. The length of the CDR3 is 14 residues. The CDR3 DNA follows: TGTGCCAGCAGCGTAGGCGGGGGGCTGGGTGGCTACACCTTC. Its translation is CASSVGGGLGGYTF.

The chain couples TRBV11-3 to TRBJ2-1, with 10 bases identical to TRBD2. After removal of 5 bases from V and 6 bases from J, the junction contained 10 bases not matched to a gene. The CDR3 sequence is 16 residues long. From germline, CDR1 is SGHNT and CDR2 YENEEA. The CDR3 sequence is CASSPPPASGSNEQFF. The CDR3 coding sequence is TGTGCCAGCAGCCCCCCCCCAGCTAGCGGGAGCAATGAGCAGTTCTTC.

The chain combines TRBV18 with TRBJ1-1, with TRBD1 identical over 7 bases. The V segment lost 0 bases and the J segment 4 bases; nucleotides outside the gene matches: 5. There are 15 residues in the CDR3. Germline CDR1 is KGHSH and CDR2 is LQKENI. CDR3 sequence reads: CASSPPTGLGTEAFF. The CDR3, as DNA: TGTGCCAGCTCACCACCGACAGGGTTGGGCACTGAAGCTTTCTTT.